The 11 T cell receptor beta chains below were found in one sample sequenced in a study of T cells in Graves' hyperthyroidism and ophthalmopathy. Amplification targeted TCR beta CDR3 regions from RNA transcripts. In the first-round RT-PCR of the TCR CDR3, the HTBI primer set was used. Using its own MiXCR run on the multiplex PCR reads, TCRdb lists one record per CDR3 protein. The sample records about 690,000 distinct CDR3 sequences, 17% being singletons. Sequenced input: blood. The receptors here all came from a man aged 45-60 years with Graves' hyperthyroidism.

The V and J genes are TRBV15 and TRBJ2-2; 9 bases are shared with TRBD2. Germline V gene lookup returns CDR1 LNHNV and CDR2 YYDKDF (reference sequence). Trimming at V came to 1 base and at J to 7 bases, leaving 13 bases not matched to a gene. CDR3 length: 18 residues. The CDR3 loop reads CATSRVPQREACVGELFF. The CDR3 region has the DNA TGTGCCACCAGCAGAGTCCCCCAGCGGGAGGCCTGCGTCGGGGAGCTGTTTTTT.

Notes on this clonotype: This could be a read error, since a much larger clone is one nucleotide away. The rearrangement joins TRBV10-3 to TRBJ2-1, with TRBD2 matching over 11 bases. CDR1 is ENHRY, CDR2 SYGVKD, per germline. Trimming removed 6 bases from V and 6 bases from J; junction bases left unmatched: 10. This CDR3 has 16 residues. The CDR3 DNA reads as TGTGCCATCAGGAAGAGCGGGACTAGCGGCTGCAATGAGCAGTTCTTC. It codes for CAIRKSGTSGCNEQFF.

Here the CDR3 DNA reads TGCGCCAGCAGCGACATAGCGGGAGGGCCGGAAGATACGCAGTATTTT. Protein product: CASSDIAGGPEDTQYF. The chain uses TRBV5-1 and TRBJ2-3; TRBD2 matches at 11 bases. The trim removed 4 bases at V and 5 bases at J, leaving 9 bases unmatched. The CDR3 covers 16 residues. Germline V gene sequence: CDR1 SGHRS, CDR2 YFSETQ.

This clonotype was picked up many times. The chain has TRBV27 and TRBJ2-5, with D possibly TRBD1 on 6 matching bases. The germline gives CDR1 MNHEY, CDR2 SMNVEV (reference sequence). V shed 5 bases and J shed 1 base, with 11 bases lying between them. The CDR3 totals 14 residues. The DNA for the CDR3 is TGTGCCAGCAGTAGAGACAGGATCCAAGAGACCCAGTACTTC. Protein product: CASSRDRIQETQYF.

The chain couples TRBV18 to TRBJ1-5; 8 nucleotides match TRBD1. This CDR3 is built from 17 residues. In germline, CDR1 is KGHSH, CDR2 LQKENI. The junction had 10 bases not matched to a gene; V was cut back by 1 base and J by 5 bases. The CDR3 is CASSPLSQGAGYQPQHF. CDR3 coding DNA: TGTGCCAGCTCACCACTTTCCCAGGGGGCTGGTTATCAGCCCCAGCATTTT.

This clonotype was recorded many times. The chain links TRBV13 to TRBJ2-1, with 7 bases identical to TRBD2. Germline V gene lookup returns CDR1 PRHDT and CDR2 FYEKMQ (reference sequence). This CDR3 comprises 15 residues. V dropped 7 bases and J dropped 3; count of bases not matched to a gene: 9. The CDR3 reads CASIRREGGYNEQFF. CDR3 DNA sequence: TGTGCCAGCATCCGAAGGGAGGGTGGCTACAATGAGCAGTTCTTC.

This clonotype showed up many times. The rearrangement joins TRBV7-9 to TRBJ2-1; D is perhaps TRBD2 (7 bases). The CDR3 consists of 16 residues. Looked up from germline, CDR1 is SEHNR and CDR2 is FQNEAQ (reference sequence). Deletions cut 2 bases from V and 5 bases from J, with 16 bases between. This chain's CDR3 is CASSLLRGGGNNEQFF. CDR3 bases: TGTGCCAGCAGCTTACTCCGGGGAGGGGGGAACAATGAGCAGTTCTTC.

This chain uses TRBV7-6 with TRBJ2-2, with D hard to call. The CDR3 loop spans 15 amino acids. V was shortened by 1 base and J by 2 bases, with 8 bases between the two germline ends. CDR1 SGHVS and CDR2 FNYEAQ come from the germline V gene. In nucleotides, the CDR3 is TGTGCCAGCAGCTTAGTTCCAGACAACACCGGGGAGCTGTTTTTT. Its protein product is CASSLVPDNTGELFF.

In this sample, this clonotype turned up a few times. V and J are TRBV28 and TRBJ1-5; a possible D gene is TRBD1 (5 bases). V lost 7 bases and J lost 7, with 14 bases in between. Germline V lookup: CDR1 MDHEN, CDR2 SYDVKM. This CDR3 has 13 amino acids. The CDR3 is CASTPGAGQPQHF. The CDR3 DNA follows: TGTGCCAGCACTCCTGGGGCGGGCCAGCCCCAGCATTTT.

The table lists this clonotype with a few counts. CDR3 sequence reads: CASSQGTDRTNYGYTF. The DNA for the CDR3 is TGTGCCAGCAGCCAGGGGACGGACCGCACCAACTATGGCTACACCTTC. The chain couples TRBV7-2 to TRBJ1-2, with a tentative D call TRBD1 (6 bases). This CDR3 has 16 residues. V dropped 5 bases and J dropped 2 bases, with 18 bases sitting between them. Germline values: CDR1 SGHTA, CDR2 FQGNSA.

There are many counts of this clonotype. The V and J genes are TRBV18 and TRBJ1-1, with D tentatively TRBD1 (6 bases). V gave up 5 bases and J gave up 4 bases, with 11 bases separating them. Germline V CDR1 and CDR2: KGHSH, LQKENI. The CDR3 has 13 residues. CDR3 in amino acids: CASSGDISTEAFF. Here the CDR3 DNA reads TGTGCCAGCTCAGGGGACATCAGCACTGAAGCTTTCTTT.